The T cell receptor (beta chain) under discussion was sequenced for a study of blood T cells in healthy people across ages. Primed by a sample-barcoded 5' primer and a J-beta primer mix, a second PCR proceeded for 7 to 11 cycles. TCRdb fed the 5' RACE reads into MiXCR, producing one record per CDR3 protein. The table includes about 570,000 distinct CDR3 sequences, approximately 30% detected once. Per sample, a minimum of 6.5 million PBMCs were isolated. Regarding the study as a whole: Estimated diversity that came from one million T cells was considered an underestimate.

This clonotype was recorded only once. What it binds is not known. This CDR3 contains 13 residues. Germline CDR1 reads MNHEY; CDR2 reads SVGEGT. The germline V and J ends were trimmed by 1 base and 5 bases, with 8 bases remaining between them. V and J are TRBV6-2 or TRBV6-3 and TRBJ1-1; perhaps TRBD1 as D (5 bases). This clonotype originated in a woman in her 70s in good health. Sequenced: blood. CDR3 in DNA: TGTGCCAGCAGTTACTATTGGGGGACTGAAGCTTTCTTT. It specifies CASSYYWGTEAFF.